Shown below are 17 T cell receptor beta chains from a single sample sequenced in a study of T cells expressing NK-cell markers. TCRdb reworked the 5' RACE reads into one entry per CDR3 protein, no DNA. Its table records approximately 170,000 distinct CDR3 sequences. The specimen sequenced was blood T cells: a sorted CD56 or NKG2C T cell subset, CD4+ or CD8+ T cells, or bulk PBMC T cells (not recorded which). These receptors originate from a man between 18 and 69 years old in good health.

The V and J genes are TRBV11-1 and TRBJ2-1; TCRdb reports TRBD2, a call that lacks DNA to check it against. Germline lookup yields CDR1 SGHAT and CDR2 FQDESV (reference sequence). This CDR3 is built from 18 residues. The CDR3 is CASSPGTSGGYHYNEQFF.

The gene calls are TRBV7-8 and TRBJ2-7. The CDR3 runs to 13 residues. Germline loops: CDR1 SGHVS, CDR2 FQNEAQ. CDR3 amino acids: CASSLAEAYEQYF.

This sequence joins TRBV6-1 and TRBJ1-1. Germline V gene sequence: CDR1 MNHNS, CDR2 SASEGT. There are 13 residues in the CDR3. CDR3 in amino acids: CASSVVARAGAFF.

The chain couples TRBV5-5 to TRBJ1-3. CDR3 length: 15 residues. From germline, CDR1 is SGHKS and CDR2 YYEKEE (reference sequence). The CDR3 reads CASSLAVEAGNTIYF.

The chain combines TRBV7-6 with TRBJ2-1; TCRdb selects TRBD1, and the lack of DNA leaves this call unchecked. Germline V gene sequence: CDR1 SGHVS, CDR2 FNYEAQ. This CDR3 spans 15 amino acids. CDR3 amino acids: CASSLGQGVTNEQFF.

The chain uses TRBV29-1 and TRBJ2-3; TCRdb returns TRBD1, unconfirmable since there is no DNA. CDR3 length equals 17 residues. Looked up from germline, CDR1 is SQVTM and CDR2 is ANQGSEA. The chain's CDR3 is CSVEDLGGGQRTDTQYF.

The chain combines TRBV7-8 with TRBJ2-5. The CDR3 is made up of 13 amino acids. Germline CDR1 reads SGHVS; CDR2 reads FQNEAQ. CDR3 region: CASSLNLGETQYF.

CDR3 in amino acids: CASSLGGQGAFFTEAFF. V usage is TRBV7-9 and J usage is TRBJ1-1; there is no DNA to check the TCRdb D call of TRBD1. This CDR3 comprises 17 residues. Germline CDR1 SEHNR, CDR2 FQNEAQ (reference sequence).

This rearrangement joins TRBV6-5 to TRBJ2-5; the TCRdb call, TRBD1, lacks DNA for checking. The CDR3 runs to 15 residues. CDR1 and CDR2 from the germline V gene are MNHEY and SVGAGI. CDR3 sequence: CASSSRTIDQETQYF.

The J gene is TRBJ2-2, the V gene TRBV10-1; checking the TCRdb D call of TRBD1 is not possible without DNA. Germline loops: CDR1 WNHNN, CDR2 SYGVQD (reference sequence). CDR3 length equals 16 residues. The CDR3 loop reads CASSERAVGVTGELFF.

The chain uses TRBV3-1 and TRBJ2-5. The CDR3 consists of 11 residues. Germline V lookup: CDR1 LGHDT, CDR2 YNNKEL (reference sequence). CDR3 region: CASSQDLTQYF.

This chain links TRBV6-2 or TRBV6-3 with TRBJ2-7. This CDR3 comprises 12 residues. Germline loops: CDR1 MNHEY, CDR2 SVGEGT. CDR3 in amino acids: CASSYPDYEQYF.

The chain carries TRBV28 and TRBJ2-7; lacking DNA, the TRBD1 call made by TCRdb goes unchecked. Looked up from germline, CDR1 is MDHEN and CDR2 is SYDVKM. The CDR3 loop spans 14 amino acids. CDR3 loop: CASSPQRTPPVQYF.

The CDR3 sequence: CASSPRVLQETQYF. The rearrangement joins TRBV13 to TRBJ2-5; the D gene TCRdb calls, TRBD2, cannot be checked with no DNA. The germline gives CDR1 PRHDT, CDR2 FYEKMQ (reference sequence). CDR3 length equals 14 residues.

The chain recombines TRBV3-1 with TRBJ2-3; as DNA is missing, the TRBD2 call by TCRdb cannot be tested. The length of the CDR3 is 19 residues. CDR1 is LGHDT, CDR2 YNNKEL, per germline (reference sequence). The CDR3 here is CASSQEGLAGGGSTDTQYF.

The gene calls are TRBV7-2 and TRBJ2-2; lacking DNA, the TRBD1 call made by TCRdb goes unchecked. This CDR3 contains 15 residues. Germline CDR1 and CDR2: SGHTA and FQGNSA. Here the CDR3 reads CASSLAGGPVGELFF.

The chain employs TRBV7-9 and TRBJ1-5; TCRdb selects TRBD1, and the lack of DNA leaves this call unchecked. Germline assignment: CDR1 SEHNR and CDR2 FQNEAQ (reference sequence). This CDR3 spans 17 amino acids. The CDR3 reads CASSLVGDGYSNQPQHF.